The 4 T cell receptor beta chains given below trace back to one sample, sequenced in a study of T cell responses to AZD1222 COVID-19 vaccine. TCRdb keeps only in-frame clones here, not all; method: immunoSEQ multiplex PCR. Of approximately 88,000 clones in the sample, roughly 94% were seen once. Sequenced material: peripheral blood, taken on day 0 of AZD1222 vaccination. The receptor set was obtained from an adult in good health.

The chain joins TRBV10-3 to TRBJ2-7; no clear D gene. Trimming took 0 bases from V and 6 from J, leaving 12 bases between them. Germline loops: CDR1 ENHRY, CDR2 SYGVKD. The length of the CDR3 is 14 residues. The CDR3 is CAISESGYPLEQYF. Here the CDR3 DNA reads TGTGCCATCAGTGAGTCGGGCTACCCTCTCGAGCAGTACTTC.

The J gene is TRBJ1-6, the V gene TRBV18, with D tentatively TRBD1 (5 bases). Germline V CDR1 and CDR2: KGHSH, LQKENI. The CDR3 contains 14 residues. V lost 6 bases and J 8 bases, leaving 14 bases between the germline ends. CDR3 DNA: TGTGCCAGCTCTCCGTCACCGGGGGATTCACCCCTCCACTTT. It translates to CASSPSPGDSPLHF.

The rearrangement joins TRBV29-1 to TRBJ1-2; D gene uncertain. V lost 1 base, J lost 6 bases, and 21 bases lay in between. Germline CDR1 and CDR2: SQVTM and ANQGSEA. The CDR3 spans 16 residues. Here the CDR3 reads CSVEAGPNQYLHGYTF. CDR3 coding DNA: TGCAGCGTTGAAGCGGGCCCCAACCAATACCTGCATGGCTACACCTTC.

CDR3 amino acids: CASTYGYEQYF. In nucleotides, the CDR3 is TGTGCCAGCACCTACGGCTACGAGCAGTACTTC. The chain uses TRBV6-5 and TRBJ2-7; D remains ambiguous. The germline CDR1 and CDR2 sequences are MNHEY and SVGAGI. The CDR3 is 11 residues long. The V end lost 7 bases, the J end lost 3 bases, and 7 bases lay between the germline ends.